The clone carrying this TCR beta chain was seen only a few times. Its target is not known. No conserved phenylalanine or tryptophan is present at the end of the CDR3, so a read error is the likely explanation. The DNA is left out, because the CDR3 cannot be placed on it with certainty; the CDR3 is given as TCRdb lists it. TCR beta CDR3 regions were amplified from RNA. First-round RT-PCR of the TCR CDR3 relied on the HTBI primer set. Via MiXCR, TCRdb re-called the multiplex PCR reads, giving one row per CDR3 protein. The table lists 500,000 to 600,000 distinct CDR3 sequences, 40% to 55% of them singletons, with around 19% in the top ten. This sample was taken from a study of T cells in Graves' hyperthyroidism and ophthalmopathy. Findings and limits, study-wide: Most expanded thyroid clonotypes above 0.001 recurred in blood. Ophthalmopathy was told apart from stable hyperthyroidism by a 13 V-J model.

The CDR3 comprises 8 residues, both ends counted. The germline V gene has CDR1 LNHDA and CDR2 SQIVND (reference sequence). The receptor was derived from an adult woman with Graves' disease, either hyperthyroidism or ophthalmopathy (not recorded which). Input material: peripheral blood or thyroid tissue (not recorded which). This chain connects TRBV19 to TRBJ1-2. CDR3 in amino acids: CASSDIPL.